This T cell receptor (beta chain) was recovered during a study of T cells in pancreatic ductal adenocarcinoma. No neoadjuvant therapy was given to the selected pancreatic ductal adenocarcinoma patients before their surgery. The repertoire was sequenced with immunoSEQ multiplex PCR; TCRdb's copy has only in-frame clones and lacks some. In the table there are 16,000 or so clones, more than 75% of which are singletons. CDR3 length: 15 residues. Trimming cost V 2 bases and J 8 bases, with 18 bases left between them. The germline CDR1 and CDR2 sequences are SGHTA and FQGNSA. This sequence originates from a human donor with pancreatic ductal adenocarcinoma. V and J are TRBV7-2 and TRBJ1-2, with a possible D match to TRBD1 (6 bases). The sequencing sample was made of PBMCs. CDR3 bases: TGTGCCAGCAGCTTATTGATAGGGGGACATCAGGGCTACACCTTC. Protein product: CASSLLIGGHQGYTF.